This is a list of T cell receptor beta chains from one sample in a study of blood T cell repertoires in COVID-19. Using immunoSEQ multiplex PCR, the repertoire was profiled, and TCRdb retains in-frame clones only, with some absent. The sample has some 110,000 clones, 80% to 90% seen once. Sequencing input: peripheral blood. The origin of the receptors is a man aged 60-69 years with acute or convalescent COVID-19. Each CDR3 is given with its conserved first and last residue. D genes are given only for firm matches. Clone size is not always given. Where it is, it says once, few, many or a class for expanded clones.

j_call clone_size v_call d_call cdr3_aa cdr3_nt
TRBJ2-6 NA TRBV9 NA CASSVGRDGANVLTF TGTGCCAGCAGCGTGGGCAGGGATGGGGCCAACGTCCTGACTTTC
TRBJ1-4 few TRBV6-5 NA CASSLRLGHGKLFF TGTGCCAGCAGTCTCCGACTTGGCCATGGAAAACTGTTTTTT
TRBJ2-7 NA TRBV12-3/TRBV12-4 NA CASRVDSPYEQYF TGTGCCAGCAGGGTGGACAGCCCCTACGAGCAGTACTTC
TRBJ2-5 NA TRBV19 TRBD1 CASSDRGTLQETQYF TGTGCCAGTTCCGACAGGGGTACACTACAAGAGACCCAGTACTTC
TRBJ2-7 NA TRBV30 TRBD2 CAWSMTSGYEQYF TGTGCCTGGAGTATGACTAGCGGCTACGAGCAGTACTTC
TRBJ1-5 NA TRBV19 TRBD1 CASSIPTGVGNQPQHF TGTGCCAGTAGTATCCCGACAGGGGTGGGCAATCAGCCCCAGCATTTT
TRBJ1-4 NA TRBV15 NA CATSRDRGAEKLFF TGTGCCACCAGCAGAGACAGGGGCGCGGAAAAACTGTTTTTT
TRBJ2-1 NA TRBV28 TRBD2 CASTATSGGYNEQFF TGTGCCAGCACTGCTACTAGCGGGGGATACAATGAGCAGTTCTTC
TRBJ1-5 once TRBV11-3 NA CASSLPGGNQPQHF TGTGCCAGCAGCTTACCCGGAGGCAATCAGCCCCAGCATTTT
TRBJ2-7 NA TRBV5-1 TRBD1 CASSRGQSYEQYF TGCGCCAGCAGCAGGGGACAGTCCTACGAGCAGTACTTC
TRBJ2-3 NA TRBV2 TRBD1 CASTMTGLGTDTQYF TGTGCCAGCACCATGACAGGGCTTGGCACAGATACGCAGTATTTT
TRBJ1-6 NA TRBV28 NA CASRIQPNNSPLHF TGTGCCAGCAGGATACAGCCGAATAATTCACCCCTCCACTTT
TRBJ2-5 NA TRBV5-4 TRBD1 CASSEGTGNPVETQYF TGTGCCAGCAGCGAGGGGACAGGGAACCCCGTGGAGACCCAGTACTTC
TRBJ2-1 NA TRBV5-1 TRBD2 CASSGPGTSFDEQFF TGCGCCAGCAGCGGGCCCGGGACTAGTTTCGATGAGCAGTTCTTC
TRBJ1-3 NA TRBV9 NA CASSGHEVFSGNTIYF TGTGCCAGCAGCGGACATGAAGTATTCTCTGGAAACACCATATATTTT
TRBJ2-7 few TRBV7-3 NA CASSLGWSPTYEQYF TGTGCCAGCAGCTTAGGGTGGAGCCCTACCTACGAGCAGTACTTC
TRBJ2-7 NA TRBV27 TRBD2 CASGLLAGVNEQYF TGTGCCAGCGGGTTACTAGCGGGTGTGAACGAGCAGTACTTC
TRBJ2-3 NA TRBV19 NA CASIQGQGDTQYF TGTGCCAGTATACAGGGCCAGGGAGATACGCAGTATTTT
TRBJ2-5 NA TRBV30 TRBD2 CAWRLAGARQETQYF TGTGCCTGGAGGCTAGCGGGAGCTCGGCAAGAGACCCAGTACTTC
TRBJ1-1 NA TRBV12-2 NA CASRLPTDRVHTEAFF TGTGCAAGTCGCTTACCGACCGACAGGGTGCACACTGAAGCTTTCTTT
TRBJ2-1 NA TRBV28 TRBD2 CASSRVAGVQNEQFF TGTGCCAGCAGCCGCGTAGCGGGAGTGCAGAATGAGCAGTTCTTC
TRBJ1-3 few TRBV5-1 NA CASSLWLLSSGNTIYF TGCGCCAGCAGCTTGTGGCTACTAAGCTCTGGAAACACCATATATTTT
TRBJ2-2 medium-sized TRBV18 TRBD2 CASSSSSGRNTGELFF TGTGCCAGCTCATCATCTAGCGGGAGGAACACCGGGGAGCTGTTTTTT
TRBJ1-6 NA TRBV19 NA CASSIRQLYNSPLHF TGTGCCAGTAGTATCCGACAGCTCTATAATTCACCCCTCCACTTT
TRBJ1-2 NA TRBV7-9 NA CASSLSQGRFGYTF TGTGCCAGCAGCTTATCCCAGGGGCGTTTTGGCTACACCTTC
TRBJ1-1 NA TRBV2 TRBD1 CASRAGQGIPEAFF TGTGCCAGCAGGGCCGGACAGGGAATCCCTGAAGCTTTCTTT
TRBJ2-2 NA TRBV25-1 NA CASSEHYTGELFF TGTGCCAGCAGTGAACACTATACCGGGGAGCTGTTTTTT
TRBJ2-2 few TRBV5-1 NA CASSLAVSGELFF TGCGCCAGCAGCTTGGCTGTCTCCGGGGAGCTGTTTTTT
TRBJ1-5 NA TRBV19 NA CASTPTRAGQPQHF TGTGCCAGTACCCCGACGAGGGCCGGTCAGCCCCAGCATTTT
TRBJ2-7 NA TRBV7-9 TRBD2 CASSFGEGATYEQYF TGTGCCAGCAGCTTTGGGGAGGGAGCTACCTACGAGCAGTACTTC